This is a list of T cell receptor beta chains from one sample in a study of shared clonotypes between healthy human individuals. Repertoires were generated with immunoSEQ multiplex PCR, while TCRdb's copy carries only in-frame clones and drops some. Counted here are around 1.9 million clones, 90% to 95% occurring once; the ten biggest clones make up more than 1.5%. The material sequenced was naive CD8+ T cells from PBMCs. The receptor set was obtained from a man in his late teens or twenties in good health. Some clones in this sample may be carry-over from other donors' samples. Both conserved end residues are part of each CDR3. Each record gives: V gene, J gene, CDR3 protein.

V: TRBV19; J: TRBJ2-7; CDR3: CASTGWGSSYEQYF
V: TRBV19; J: TRBJ1-1; CDR3: CASSPPGWNTEAFF
V: TRBV7-9; J: TRBJ1-4; CDR3: CASSFRDTTSTNEKLFF
V: TRBV18; J: TRBJ2-5; CDR3: CASSPPTLTETQYF
V: TRBV2; J: TRBJ2-1; CDR3: CASLDYSAYNEQFF
V: TRBV15; J: TRBJ2-1; CDR3: CATSRVRTGTYNEQFF
V: TRBV27; J: TRBJ2-7; CDR3: CASSSSHEQYF
V: TRBV28; J: TRBJ2-7; CDR3: CASSDRTSGIYEQYF
V: TRBV30; J: TRBJ2-5; CDR3: CAWSGLQETQYF
V: TRBV6-5; J: TRBJ2-7; CDR3: CASSYSQFYEQYF
V: TRBV6-6; J: TRBJ2-4; CDR3: CASSNYRTGHVQYF
V: TRBV11-2; J: TRBJ2-7; CDR3: CASRQLADSYEQYF
V: TRBV11-2; J: TRBJ1-1; CDR3: CASSLFEIFGYTEAFF
V: TRBV27; J: TRBJ1-5; CDR3: CASSSMGQPQHF
V: TRBV25-1; J: TRBJ2-7; CDR3: CASSEGLRVAQYF
V: TRBV27; J: TRBJ2-7; CDR3: CASSQEVGRGYYEQYF
V: TRBV7-3; J: TRBJ1-1; CDR3: CASSLKGSGRGDTEAFF
V: TRBV27; J: TRBJ2-7; CDR3: CASSSGVPYEQYF
V: TRBV28; J: TRBJ1-2; CDR3: CASSPRRARDGYTF
V: TRBV5-1; J: TRBJ1-4; CDR3: CASSLAGNEKLFF
V: TRBV27; J: TRBJ2-7; CDR3: CASRPYRGGLYEQYF
V: TRBV9; J: TRBJ2-3; CDR3: CASSVGTAGDTQYF
V: TRBV11-3; J: TRBJ2-1; CDR3: CASSRASGRGNNEQFF
V: TRBV28; J: TRBJ2-1; CDR3: CASSFRRGSYNEQFF
V: TRBV7-9; J: TRBJ2-1; CDR3: CASSPRTGPYNEQFF
V: TRBV19; J: TRBJ2-7; CDR3: CASSLGGNEQYF
V: TRBV11-1; J: TRBJ2-5; CDR3: CASSLAWGSGETQYF
V: TRBV27; J: TRBJ2-7; CDR3: CASSLRGSYEQYF
V: TRBV7-9; J: TRBJ2-3; CDR3: CASSSGTSWFTQYF
V: TRBV28; J: TRBJ2-7; CDR3: CASSSRDLSYEQYF
V: TRBV6-6; J: TRBJ2-1; CDR3: CASGAASYNEQFF
V: TRBV12-5; J: TRBJ2-3; CDR3: CASGLVGPVGKGDTQYF
V: TRBV7-2; J: TRBJ2-1; CDR3: CASSPPLFAGAYNEQFF
V: TRBV27; J: TRBJ2-7; CDR3: CASSLLGQLNEQYF
V: TRBV20-1; J: TRBJ2-5; CDR3: CSARGGETQYF
V: TRBV7-9; J: TRBJ2-1; CDR3: CASSLGLAAYNEQFF
V: TRBV28; J: TRBJ2-5; CDR3: CASSLGTPYYF
V: TRBV4-3; J: TRBJ2-6; CDR3: CASSQDMGSGEGSGANVLTF
V: TRBV28; J: TRBJ2-1; CDR3: CASSLTAYNEQFF
V: TRBV19; J: TRBJ1-1; CDR3: CASSPWKGNTEAFF
V: TRBV25-1; J: TRBJ2-1; CDR3: CASSVPGHMDNEQFF
V: TRBV5-1; J: TRBJ2-2; CDR3: CASSLGQGGTGELFF
V: TRBV11-2; J: TRBJ1-1; CDR3: CASSLGRGTEAFF
V: TRBV4-2; J: TRBJ2-7; CDR3: CASSQPGHLNGAHEQYF
V: TRBV28; J: TRBJ2-1; CDR3: CASSPPTEAYNEQFF
V: TRBV13; J: TRBJ2-2; CDR3: CASSSFWGSGSSFGTGELFF
V: TRBV6-6; J: TRBJ1-5; CDR3: CAIGTERLQPQHF
V: TRBV9; J: TRBJ2-7; CDR3: CASSVWETPYEQYF
V: TRBV10-2; J: TRBJ2-7; CDR3: CASAPSGRTYEQYF